The 31 T cell receptor beta chains presented below share a single source sample, sequenced in a study of cytomegalovirus exposure and HLA in healthy donors. 13 Jbeta primers and 60 Vbeta primers were used for the PCR. This table comes from immunoSEQ multiplex PCR, and its TCRdb copy is limited to in-frame clones, with some not included. The repertoire holds 150,000 to 200,000 clones, approximately 80% seen once, with roughly 4.8% in the top ten. Sequences were obtained from PBMCs. All receptors derive from a woman aged 45 to 65 in good health and CMV-seropositive.

This clone was recorded a few times. This sequence joins TRBV7-2 and TRBJ1-1, with 10 bases fitting TRBD1. The V gene end was trimmed by 3 bases and the J gene end by 9 bases; junction bases not matched to a gene: 4. Per the germline V gene, CDR1 is SGHTA and CDR2 is FQGNSA. The CDR3 extends over 13 amino acids. The CDR3 coding sequence is TGTGCCAGCAGCTTTAGGGGACAGGGGAAAGCTTTCTTT. It yields the protein CASSFRGQGKAFF.

This chain links TRBV2 with TRBJ2-7, with a possible D match to TRBD1 (6 bases). This CDR3 region has 14 residues. V lost 2 bases to trimming and J lost 3 bases, with 11 bases between them. Germline-derived CDR1 and CDR2 are SNHLY and FYNNEI. CDR3 in DNA: TGTGCCAGCAGTGAACCGCCGACAGGCTACGAGCAGTACTTC. As protein: CASSEPPTGYEQYF.

The chain employs TRBV6-4 and TRBJ2-1, with 15 bases matching TRBD2. The CDR3 has 16 residues. J lost 5 bases, V lost 3 bases, and 2 bases had no gene match. In germline, CDR1 is MRHNA, CDR2 SNTAGT. The CDR3 nucleotides are TGTGCCAGCAGTGAAGGGACTAGCGGGGGGAACAATGAGCAGTTCTTC. It yields the protein CASSEGTSGGNNEQFF.

The chain has TRBV27 and TRBJ2-7; 10 positions agree with TRBD2. The germline V gene has CDR1 MNHEY and CDR2 SMNVEV (reference sequence). The length of the CDR3 is 17 residues. With 6 bases clipped from V and 5 bases from J, the junction kept 16 bases outside the gene matches. The CDR3 here is CASSANFISSGSDEQYF. The CDR3 DNA reads TGTGCCAGCAGCGCCAATTTTATATCTAGCGGGAGCGACGAGCAGTACTTC.

The count of this clone is one. The chain employs TRBV18 and TRBJ1-1; 9 bases are shared with TRBD1. There are 13 residues in the CDR3. V dropped 4 bases and J dropped 4; count of bases not matched to a gene: 1. CDR1 and CDR2 (germline): KGHSH, LQKENI. In DNA, the CDR3 is TGTGCCAGCTCACGACAGGGGGGCACTGAAGCTTTCTTT. It encodes CASSRQGGTEAFF.

This clone is a singleton in its sample. The chain is built from TRBV5-1 and TRBJ2-5; TRBD1 might be the D (6 bases). CDR1 and CDR2 from the germline V gene are SGHRS and YFSETQ. Trimming shortened V by 0 bases and J by 0 bases, and 15 bases separated the two germline ends. The CDR3 consists of 17 residues. For the CDR3, the DNA is TGCGCCAGCAGCTTGGGGGGGCGGCCGAAGTACCAAGAGACCCAGTACTTC. This gives the protein CASSLGGRPKYQETQYF.

The V and J genes are TRBV30 and TRBJ2-1; TRBD2 agrees at 14 bases. The CDR3 totals 14 residues. Per germline, CDR1 GTSNPN and CDR2 SVGIG (reference sequence). V lost 4 bases to trimming and J lost 14 bases; unmatched junction nucleotides: 10. The CDR3: CAWKSGTSGGRKFF. The CDR3 nucleotides read TGTGCCTGGAAGTCCGGGACTAGCGGGGGTAGAAAGTTCTTC.

The V and J genes are TRBV6-5 and TRBJ1-1; the D gene is possibly TRBD1 (5 bases). In germline, CDR1 is MNHEY, CDR2 SVGAGI. The V end was cut by 0 bases, the J end by 5 bases, with 13 bases between. This CDR3 is built from 15 residues. The CDR3 is CASSYSQRGETEAFF. The CDR3 bases are TGTGCCAGCAGTTACTCGCAAAGGGGCGAAACTGAAGCTTTCTTT.

The chain uses TRBV28 and TRBJ1-5; 7 nucleotides agree with TRBD1. Germline lookup yields CDR1 MDHEN and CDR2 SYDVKM. The CDR3 has 13 residues. After removal of 5 bases from V and 2 bases from J, the junction contained 0 bases not matched to a gene. CDR3 sequence: CASSGTGNQPQHF. The CDR3 nucleotides are TGTGCCAGCAGTGGGACAGGCAATCAGCCCCAGCATTTT.

DNA of the CDR3: TGTGCCAGCAGGATGGGACTCCATTACGAGCAGTACTTC. Its protein is CASRMGLHYEQYF. V and J are TRBV6-5 and TRBJ2-7; D is possibly TRBD2 (6 bases). V gave up 6 bases and J gave up 4 bases, with 13 bases separating them. This CDR3 comprises 13 residues. The germline V gene has CDR1 MNHEY and CDR2 SVGAGI.

The CDR3 DNA sequence: TGTGCCGGCAGCTTCAAAGGCGATAGCGGGAGCCCAGATACGCAGTATTTT. Protein: CAGSFKGDSGSPDTQYF. The J gene is TRBJ2-3, the V gene TRBV21-1; TRBD2 is the table's D call, not checked against the DNA. TRBV21-1 counts as a pseudogene. The CDR3 has 17 amino acids.

V gene TRBV7-3 combines with J gene TRBJ1-3, with 9 bases that match TRBD1. Germline V gives CDR1 SGHTA, CDR2 FQGTGA. The V and J ends lost 6 bases and 4 bases, in that order; junction bases with no gene match: 4. The CDR3 sequence is 14 residues long. CDR3 DNA sequence: TGTGCCAGCAGTCCCGGGACAGGGGGAAACACCATATATTTT. Encoded protein: CASSPGTGGNTIYF.

In its sample, this clone was seen many times. Other DNA sequences of this sample code for an identical CDR3. The chain couples TRBV9 to TRBJ1-1, with unresolved D. Germline assignment: CDR1 SGDLS and CDR2 YYNGEE. The CDR3 length is 14 residues. Trimming shortened V by 0 bases and J by 5 bases, and 11 bases separated the two germline ends. The CDR3 protein is CASSVAFRGTEAFF. In nucleotides, the CDR3 is TGTGCCAGCAGCGTAGCTTTCCGAGGGACTGAAGCTTTCTTT.

This chain connects TRBV28 to TRBJ1-4, with D possibly matching TRBD1 (6 bases). The CDR3 is 14 amino acids. The germline V and J ends were trimmed by 5 bases and 8 bases, with 15 bases remaining between them. Per the germline V gene, CDR1 is MDHEN and CDR2 is SYDVKM. The CDR3 nucleotides read TGTGCCAGCAGTGAACAAGGGGGTAGCGAAAAACTGTTTTTT. Its protein is CASSEQGGSEKLFF.

This sequence joins TRBV4-3 and TRBJ1-1, with no clear D. The germline CDR1 and CDR2 sequences are LGHNA and YSLEER. V lost 0 bases to trimming and J lost 3 bases, with 11 bases between them. There are 15 residues in the CDR3. In DNA form, the CDR3 reads TGCGCCAGCAGCCAAGATCGCGGGGTGGACACTGAAGCTTTCTTT. Translation gives CASSQDRGVDTEAFF.

The chain has TRBV10-3 and TRBJ2-7; maybe TRBD1 (6 bases). The CDR3 runs to 12 residues. Germline V gene data show CDR1 as ENHRY and CDR2 as SYGVKD. V was clipped by 4 bases and J by 6 bases, with 10 bases between them. In DNA, the CDR3 is TGTGCCATCAGTGCTCTCAGGGGCGAGCAGTACTTC. Protein product: CAISALRGEQYF.

This rearrangement joins TRBV5-1 to TRBJ2-2, with 7 bases matching TRBD1. The length of the CDR3 is 14 residues. Germline lookup yields CDR1 SGHRS and CDR2 YFSETQ. V lost 4 bases to trimming and J lost 7 bases; unmatched junction nucleotides: 7. The CDR3 loop reads CASSLDRIGGELFF. The CDR3, as DNA: TGCGCCAGCAGCCTGGACAGGATCGGCGGGGAGCTGTTTTTT.

The V gene is TRBV18, the J gene TRBJ2-7; 9 bases are shared with TRBD1. V dropped 3 bases and J dropped 4; count of bases not matched to a gene: 16. The CDR3 sequence is 18 residues long. Germline-derived CDR1 and CDR2 are KGHSH and LQKENI. The CDR3 region is CASSPYLNKQGAEYEQYF. CDR3 DNA sequence: TGTGCCAGCTCACCTTACCTAAATAAACAGGGGGCGGAGTACGAGCAGTACTTC.

As DNA, the CDR3 is TGTGCCAGTAGTATAGAGGCGGGGATGAACACTGAAGCTTTCTTT. This codes for CASSIEAGMNTEAFF. This chain joins TRBV19 and TRBJ1-1; D unresolved. The CDR3 length is 15 residues. Trimming removed 0 bases from V and 0 bases from J, with 8 bases in between. CDR1 and CDR2 (germline): LNHDA, SQIVND (reference sequence). The variable domain in full, completed from reference TRBV19 and TRBJ1-1, reads DGGITQSPKYLFRKEGQNVTLSCEQNLNHDAMYWYRQDPGQGLRLIYYSQIVNDFQKGDIAEGYSVSREKKESFPLTVTSAQKNPTAFYLCASSIEAGMNTEAFFGQGTRLTVV.

The rearrangement uses TRBV7-6 and TRBJ2-5; D is ambiguous. The CDR3 length is 15 residues. Germline values: CDR1 SGHVS, CDR2 FNYEAQ. V was trimmed by 5 bases and J by 2 bases, leaving 15 bases between them. The CDR3 region has the DNA TGTGCCAGCAGCCAAAATAGCCTTCGACAAGAGACCCAGTACTTC. It encodes CASSQNSLRQETQYF.

V and J are TRBV7-9 and TRBJ1-4, with TRBD1 as a possible D gene (6 bases). CDR3 length equals 16 residues. V was trimmed by 2 bases and J by 0 bases, leaving 10 bases between them. Germline-derived CDR1 and CDR2 are SEHNR and FQNEAQ (reference sequence). CDR3 nucleotide sequence: TGTGCCAGCAGCTTACCGAAGGGGGCAACTAATGAAAAACTGTTTTTT. It specifies CASSLPKGATNEKLFF.

To note about this clone: The sample contains more than one DNA sequence encoding this CDR3. The genes are TRBV6-1 and TRBJ2-7; 9 nucleotides agree with TRBD1. The germline V gene encodes CDR1 MNHNS and CDR2 SASEGT. CDR3 length: 15 residues. J gave up 0 bases and V 7 bases, and 7 bases lay outside the gene matches. The CDR3 coding sequence is TGTGCCAGCAACCCGGGACAGGGACTCTCCTACGAGCAGTACTTC. Its protein product is CASNPGQGLSYEQYF.

This rearrangement joins TRBV5-8 to TRBJ1-3; D unresolved. This CDR3 spans 15 amino acids. The V end lost 2 bases, the J end lost 2 bases, and 11 bases lay between the germline ends. CDR1 and CDR2 (germline): SGHTS, YDEGEE. DNA of the CDR3: TGTGCCAGCAGCTTTGCGGCGGATCCTGGAAACACCATATATTTT. Protein product: CASSFAADPGNTIYF. The variable domain in full, completed from reference TRBV5-8 and TRBJ1-3, reads EAGVTQSPTHLIKTRGQQATLRCSPISGHTSVYWYQQALGLGLQFLLWYDEGEERNRGNFPPRFSGRQFPNYSSELNVNALELEDSALYLCASSFAADPGNTIYFGEGSWLTVV.

The V gene is TRBV28, the J gene TRBJ1-1; D is unclear. Trimming took off 3 bases at V and 3 bases at J, with 11 bases between the two ends. CDR3 length equals 14 residues. Germline values: CDR1 MDHEN, CDR2 SYDVKM. CDR3 sequence: CASSLPGGYTEAFF. The CDR3 nucleotides read TGTGCCAGCAGTTTGCCAGGAGGGTACACTGAAGCTTTCTTT.

The chain employs TRBV29-1 and TRBJ1-2; TRBD1 might be the D (5 bases). The CDR3 has 12 amino acids. Trimming pared 5 bases from V and 6 bases from J, leaving 13 bases between. Germline CDR1 is SQVTM and CDR2 is ANQGSEA. CDR3 region: CSVLAGGDGYTF. CDR3 DNA sequence: TGCAGCGTTCTGGCCGGGGGGGATGGCTACACCTTC.

V is TRBV28 and J is TRBJ1-4; 7 nucleotides align to TRBD1. This CDR3 contains 16 residues. Germline lookup yields CDR1 MDHEN and CDR2 SYDVKM. V lost 3 bases and J lost 4; bases outside the gene matches: 8. CDR3: CASSFVDRAYNEKLFF. Written as DNA, the CDR3 is TGTGCCAGCAGTTTCGTCGACAGGGCCTATAATGAAAAACTGTTTTTT.

This clone was counted once. This chain connects TRBV2 to TRBJ2-7, with D maybe TRBD1 (5 bases). This CDR3 is built from 12 residues. Per the germline V gene, CDR1 is SNHLY and CDR2 is FYNNEI. The ends were cut back, 11 bases at V and 0 bases at J, with 11 bases in the middle. This CDR3 reads CAATRASYEQYF. The CDR3 coding sequence is TGTGCCGCCACCAGGGCCTCCTACGAGCAGTACTTC. Drawing the rest from reference TRBV2 and TRBJ2-7, the complete variable domain is EPEVTQTPSHQVTQMGQEVILRCVPISNHLYFYWYRQILGQKVEFLVSFYNNEISEKSEIFDDQFSVERPDGSNFTLKIRSTKLEDSAMYFCAATRASYEQYFGPGTRLTVT.

The chain employs TRBV5-1 and TRBJ2-1, with 7 bases matching TRBD1. The CDR3 has 13 amino acids. Losses at the gene ends were 4 bases for V and 7 bases for J; bases not matched to a gene: 5. Germline V gene sequence: CDR1 SGHRS, CDR2 YFSETQ. The CDR3 is CASSADRENEQFF. The CDR3 nucleotides read TGCGCCAGCAGCGCTGACAGGGAGAATGAGCAGTTCTTC.

This rearrangement joins TRBV7-9 to TRBJ1-1, with 7 bases lining up with TRBD1. Germline V CDR1 and CDR2: SEHNR, FQNEAQ (reference sequence). The CDR3 contains 14 residues. V dropped 1 base and J dropped 4; count of bases not matched to a gene: 3. The DNA for the CDR3 is TGTGCCAGCAGCTTAGGACAGGGAACCACTGAAGCTTTCTTT. This gives the protein CASSLGQGTTEAFF.

The V gene is TRBV30, the J gene TRBJ2-5, with D possibly being TRBD2 (6 bases). The length of the CDR3 is 13 residues. The V gene lost 3 bases and the J gene lost 5 bases, with 13 bases spanning the gap. From germline, CDR1 is GTSNPN and CDR2 SVGIG (reference sequence). CDR3 sequence reads: CAWSAGGRETQYF. The CDR3 DNA reads TGTGCCTGGAGCGCCGGAGGGCGTGAGACCCAGTACTTC.

This sequence joins TRBV6-5 and TRBJ1-5, with TRBD1 as a possible D gene (5 bases). Germline lookup yields CDR1 MNHEY and CDR2 SVGAGI. The CDR3 spans 13 residues. Trimming stripped 2 bases from V and 6 bases from J, with 8 bases between. The CDR3: CASSYGGGQPQHF. The CDR3, as DNA: TGTGCCAGCAGTTACGGGGGAGGTCAGCCCCAGCATTTT.